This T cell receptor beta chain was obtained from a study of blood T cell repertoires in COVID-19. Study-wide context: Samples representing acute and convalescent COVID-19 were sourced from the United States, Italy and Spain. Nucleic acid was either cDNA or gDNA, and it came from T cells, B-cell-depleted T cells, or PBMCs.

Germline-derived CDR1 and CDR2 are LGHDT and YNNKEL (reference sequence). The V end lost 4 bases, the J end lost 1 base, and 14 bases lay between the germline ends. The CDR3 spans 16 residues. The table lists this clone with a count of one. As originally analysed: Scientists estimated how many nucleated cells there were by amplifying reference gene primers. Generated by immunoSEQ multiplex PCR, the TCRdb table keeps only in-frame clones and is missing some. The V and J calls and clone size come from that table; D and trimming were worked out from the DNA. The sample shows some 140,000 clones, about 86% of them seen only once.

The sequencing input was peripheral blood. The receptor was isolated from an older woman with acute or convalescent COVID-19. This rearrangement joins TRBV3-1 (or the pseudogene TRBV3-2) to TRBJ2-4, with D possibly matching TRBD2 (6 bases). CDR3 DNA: TGTGCCAGCAGCCCCAACTCTGGGAGGGCCAAAAACATTCAGTACTTC. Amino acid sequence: CASSPNSGRAKNIQYF.